These T cell receptor beta chains were read from a single sample in a study of cytomegalovirus exposure and HLA in healthy donors. Here immunoSEQ multiplex PCR was the method, and the copy in TCRdb shows in-frame clones only, minus some. The sample consists of about 150,000 clones, roughly 77% of them appearing once. The sequencing sample was made of PBMCs. The receptor source for this set is a human donor in good health. Both conserved end residues are part of each CDR3. The D gene is left open where the match is weak. Some rows mark clone size as missing; the rest say once, few, many or name a class of expanded clone.

v_call	clone_size	d_call	j_call	cdr3_aa	cdr3_nt
TRBV29-1	.	TRBD1	TRBJ1-5	CSVVVGGDQPQHF	TGCAGCGTTGTGGTAGGGGGCGATCAGCCCCAGCATTTT
TRBV19	once	TRBD1	TRBJ2-7	CASSKGTGTYYEQYF	TGTGCCAGTAGTAAGGGGACAGGAACTTACTACGAGCAGTACTTC
TRBV11-1	.	.	TRBJ2-2	CASSLIRAGELFF	TGTGCCAGCAGCCTAATTCGGGCCGGGGAGCTGTTTTTT
TRBV27	once	TRBD1	TRBJ1-5	CASSFRGPQPQHF	TGTGCCAGCAGCTTCAGGGGGCCTCAGCCCCAGCATTTT
TRBV10-2	.	.	TRBJ1-1	CASSDPDSAGPRAFF	TGCGCCAGCAGTGATCCGGACAGTGCGGGTCCTCGGGCTTTCTTT
TRBV5-6	.	TRBD1	TRBJ1-4	CASSLGQGVEKLFF	TGTGCCAGCAGCTTGGGACAGGGGGTCGAAAAACTGTTTTTT
TRBV25-1	.	TRBD1	TRBJ1-2	CASSETGGAYGYTF	TGTGCCAGCAGTGAAACAGGGGGCGCTTACGGCTACACCTTC
TRBV28	.	TRBD1	TRBJ1-5	CAGKRQGADSNQPQHF	TGTGCCGGCAAGAGACAGGGGGCCGATAGCAATCAGCCCCAGCATTTT
TRBV11-2	few	TRBD1	TRBJ1-2	CASSSGPTGSYGYTF	TGTGCCAGCAGCTCGGGACCGACAGGGTCGTATGGCTACACCTTC
TRBV6-6	.	.	TRBJ1-5	CASSQGQPSNQPQHF	TGTGCCAGCAGCCAAGGACAGCCTAGCAATCAGCCCCAGCATTTT
TRBV7-9	.	TRBD1	TRBJ1-6	CASSLGGRGSSYNSPLHF	TGTGCCAGCAGCTTAGGGGGCAGGGGGAGCTCCTATAATTCACCCCTCCACTTT
TRBV7-9	.	.	TRBJ1-1	CASSPGENTEAFF	TGTGCCAGCAGCCCGGGGGAGAACACTGAAGCTTTCTTT
TRBV10-3	once	.	TRBJ1-5	CAISEEGLNQPQHF	TGTGCCATCAGTGAAGAGGGTTTAAATCAGCCCCAGCATTTT
TRBV7-9	.	.	TRBJ2-1	CASSLDSGEQFF	TGTGCCAGCAGCTTGGACAGCGGTGAGCAGTTCTTC
TRBV4-2	.	TRBD1	TRBJ1-2	CASSRRTERGIRDSRYGYTF	TGTGCCAGCAGCCGCCGAACCGAGAGGGGAATCCGGGACAGTAGATATGGCTACACCTTC
TRBV7-9	.	TRBD1	TRBJ1-4	CASSREQGINEKLFF	TGTGCCAGCAGCCGGGAACAGGGGATTAATGAAAAACTGTTTTTT
TRBV7-2	.	.	TRBJ2-3	CASSLHSRRTTDTQYF	TGTGCCAGCAGCTTACACTCTCGAAGAACCACAGATACGCAGTATTTT
TRBV5-1	.	TRBD2	TRBJ2-3	CASSFQRGVTDTQYF	TGCGCCAGCAGCTTCCAGCGGGGGGTCACAGATACGCAGTATTTT
TRBV4-2	.	.	TRBJ2-7	CASSQGMDSGYEQYF	TGTGCCAGCAGCCAAGGGATGGACAGTGGGTACGAGCAGTACTTC
TRBV6-4	.	.	TRBJ2-1	CASSEEWGGALYNEQFF	TGTGCCAGCAGTGAAGAGTGGGGGGGGGCCCTCTACAATGAGCAGTTCTTC
TRBV19	.	TRBD2	TRBJ2-7	CASSRGERGEPYEQYF	TGTGCCAGTAGTCGTGGGGAGCGGGGGGAGCCCTACGAGCAGTACTTC
TRBV5-4	.	TRBD1	TRBJ1-2	CASSLGTGTGSYGYTF	TGTGCCAGCAGCTTGGGGACCGGGACAGGGAGCTATGGCTACACCTTC
TRBV28	.	TRBD1	TRBJ2-1	CASRGTGVNEQFF	TGTGCCAGTCGGGGGACAGGGGTTAATGAGCAGTTCTTC
TRBV12-5	.	.	TRBJ1-1	CASGLWGPEAFF	TGTGCTAGTGGTTTATGGGGGCCTGAAGCTTTCTTT
TRBV28	few	TRBD2	TRBJ2-1	CASSWTSGVYNEQFF	TGTGCCAGCAGTTGGACTAGCGGAGTTTACAATGAGCAGTTCTTC
TRBV18	.	TRBD1	TRBJ1-1	CASSPFQGAGEAFF	TGTGCCAGCTCACCCTTCCAGGGGGCGGGTGAAGCTTTCTTT
TRBV4-2	few	.	TRBJ2-7	CASSQEWSGYEQYF	TGTGCCAGCAGCCAAGAGTGGAGCGGCTACGAGCAGTACTTC
TRBV10-1	.	.	TRBJ1-6	CASSDSSYNSPLHF	TGCGCCAGCAGTGACAGCTCCTATAATTCACCCCTCCACTTT
TRBV27	.	.	TRBJ1-2	CASSPRRGGHGYTF	TGTGCCAGCAGTCCCCGACGTGGAGGACATGGCTACACCTTC
TRBV19	.	TRBD2	TRBJ2-7	CASRQLAGDRYEQYF	TGTGCCAGTAGGCAACTAGCGGGGGACCGCTACGAGCAGTACTTC
TRBV6-5	few	TRBD1	TRBJ2-7	CASRGDSDRSGQYF	TGTGCCAGCAGGGGGGACAGCGACAGGAGTGGGCAGTACTTC
TRBV5-6	.	TRBD2	TRBJ2-5	CASSLVDGGGKQETQYF	TGTGCCAGCAGCTTGGTGGACGGCGGGGGGAAACAAGAGACCCAGTACTTC
TRBV5-1	once	.	TRBJ2-3	CASSLRQPSTDTQYF	TGCGCCAGCAGCCTTAGACAGCCTAGCACAGATACGCAGTATTTT
TRBV6-6	.	TRBD1	TRBJ2-7	CASSWGQAASYEQYF	TGTGCCAGCAGTTGGGGACAGGCCGCCTCCTACGAGCAGTACTTC
TRBV9	.	.	TRBJ2-7	CASSVASAGRYEQYF	TGTGCCAGCAGCGTAGCGTCCGCAGGGCGGTACGAGCAGTACTTC
TRBV5-4	.	.	TRBJ2-3	CASRTTNTDTQYF	TGTGCCAGCAGAACGACTAACACAGATACGCAGTATTTT
TRBV4-3	.	.	TRBJ2-7	CASSQDPGKSEQYF	TGCGCCAGCAGCCAAGACCCGGGGAAGAGCGAGCAGTACTTC
TRBV7-9	.	.	TRBJ2-7	CASSQAGGEQYF	TGTGCCAGCAGCCAGGCGGGTGGGGAGCAGTACTTC
TRBV10-2	once	.	TRBJ1-5	CASNPDSSNQPQHF	TGCGCCAGCAACCCAGACAGTAGCAATCAGCCCCAGCATTTT
TRBV29-1	.	.	TRBJ1-2	CSVPDSRANYGYTF	TGCAGCGTTCCGGACTCCCGGGCTAACTATGGCTACACCTTC
TRBV5-4	.	.	TRBJ2-1	CASSLNLWRFNEQFF	TGTGCCAGCAGCTTGAACTTATGGAGGTTCAATGAGCAGTTCTTC
TRBV28	.	.	TRBJ1-3	CASIGGSGNTIYF	TGTGCCAGCATAGGGGGCTCTGGAAACACCATATATTTT
TRBV6-1	.	TRBD2	TRBJ2-1	CASSEDERELNEQFF	TGTGCCAGCAGTGAAGACGAGCGGGAGCTCAATGAGCAGTTCTTC
TRBV5-1	few	TRBD1	TRBJ2-5	CASDGGTGAETQYF	TGCGCCAGCGATGGGGGGACAGGGGCCGAGACCCAGTACTTC
TRBV28	.	.	TRBJ2-7	CASSSGQGVYEQYF	TGTGCCAGCAGTTCCGGGCAGGGTGTCTACGAGCAGTACTTC
TRBV7-9	few	.	TRBJ2-5	CASTGTKGVQETQYF	TGTGCCAGCACGGGGACAAAAGGGGTTCAAGAGACCCAGTACTTC
TRBV5-1	.	TRBD2	TRBJ2-5	CASSLTSGGVQETQYF	TGCGCCAGCAGCTTGACGTCGGGGGGGGTCCAAGAGACCCAGTACTTC
TRBV6-1	.	TRBD2	TRBJ2-1	CASSVRTSGSPRNEQFF	TGTGCCAGCAGTGTCCGGACTAGCGGGAGCCCCCGGAATGAGCAGTTCTTC
TRBV15	.	TRBD1	TRBJ1-5	CATSIRTGDNQPQHF	TGTGCCACCAGCATCAGGACAGGAGACAATCAGCCCCAGCATTTT
TRBV19	.	TRBD2	TRBJ2-7	CASSDGLVSPHEQYF	TGTGCCAGTAGTGACGGACTAGTATCACCCCACGAGCAGTACTTC
TRBV18	.	.	TRBJ1-1	CASSPPTAGTEAFF	TGTGCCAGCTCACCACCGACAGCCGGCACTGAAGCTTTCTTT
TRBV6-5	.	TRBD2	TRBJ2-7	CASSYRDYPSYEQYF	TGTGCCAGCAGTTACCGGGACTACCCCTCCTACGAGCAGTACTTC
TRBV7-2	once	TRBD1	TRBJ2-5	CASSLARGQVRETQYF	TGTGCCAGCAGCTTAGCGAGGGGACAGGTCCGAGAGACCCAGTACTTC